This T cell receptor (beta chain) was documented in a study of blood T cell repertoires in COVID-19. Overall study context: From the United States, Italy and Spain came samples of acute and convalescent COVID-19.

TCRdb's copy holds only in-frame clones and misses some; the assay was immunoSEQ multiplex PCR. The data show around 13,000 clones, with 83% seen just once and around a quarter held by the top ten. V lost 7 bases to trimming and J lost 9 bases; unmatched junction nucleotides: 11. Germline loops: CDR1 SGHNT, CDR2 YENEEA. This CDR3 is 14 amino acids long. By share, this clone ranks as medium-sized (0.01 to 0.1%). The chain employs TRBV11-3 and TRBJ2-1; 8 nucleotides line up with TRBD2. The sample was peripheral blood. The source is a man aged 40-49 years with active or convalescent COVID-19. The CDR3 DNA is TGTGCCAGCACCGAAGGCGGCGGGGGGAGTGAGCAGTTCTTC. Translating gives CASTEGGGGSEQFF.